This T cell receptor beta chain emerged from a study of blood T cells in healthy people across ages (dated by TCRdb to 2014 to 2015). Background for the entire study: In model experiments, template switching captured roughly one uniquely barcoded TCR beta cDNA molecule for every two T cells. The study measured age-related changes in TCR beta repertoire diversity using deep sequencing normalized with unique cDNA molecular identifiers. The donors were split into four age groups: young (average 16 years), middle-aged (39), aged (about 62) and long-lived (roughly 80). To avoid experimental bias, donors of different ages were spread randomly across the sequencing lanes. The study analyzed two additional independent replicas of 1 million unique cDNA reads from the same blood draw for two donors, one aged 18 to 29 and one aged 80 or older. Summary of the overall study and its limitations: Compared with the aged group, more naive CD4+ T cells, fewer expanded clones and increased TCR diversity were shown by the long-lived group, suggesting age selection. Bulk unsorted PBMC profiling prevented conclusive comparison of naive and antigen-experienced compartments. Because the CMV infection status of the donors was unknown, age-related changes in expanded clonotypes may potentially have been confounded. Estimates of total diversity based on one million sequenced T cells were regarded as lower bounds and as underestimates. A strong correlation was found between observed TCR beta diversity and the percentage of naive T cells measured by flow cytometry. Observed TCR beta diversity per million T cells fell roughly linearly with age, and a significant reduction was already apparent by age around 40.

Systemically healthy Caucasian individuals from Russia, 35 to 50 in total and aged about 6 to 100 years, were included as donors. Each donor gave 8 to 10 milliliters of peripheral blood, drawn into EDTA-treated Vacutainer tubes. Ficoll-Paque density-gradient centrifugation was used to isolate PBMCs, with at least 6.5 million per sample. Total RNA was extracted from PBMCs with Trizol reagent, with at least 5 micrograms obtained per sample. Naive CD45RAhigh/CD27high T cell percentages were measured by flow cytometry on a PBMC aliquot from every donor. This clonotype was observed once. Its binding antigen is unknown. No much larger clonotype is one base removed from it; base qualities were not supplied. Library creation used 5' RACE. Sequenced using an Illumina HiSeq 2500. A second PCR of roughly 7 to 11 cycles was performed with a sample-barcoded 5' primer and a J-beta primer mix. A unique molecular identifier was introduced onto each TCR beta cDNA molecule by a template-switch 5' adaptor carrying 12 random nucleotides. Each sample yielded at least 3 million CDR3-containing paired-end reads. First-strand cDNA was synthesized from all RNA with the Mint cDNA synthesis kit, primed by a TRBC-specific oligonucleotide. After uracil-DNA glycosylase treatment, a first 18-cycle PCR used universal primers M1SS and BC2_uni_R on all cDNA. The source study handled its data this way. Each sample was normalized by randomly selecting 1 million high-quality reads, each carrying a distinct molecular identifier. Instead of being binned into consensus sequences, reads that shared molecular identifiers were thrown out. CDR3 identification, clonotype clustering and error correction used MiTCR with a Q25 quality threshold and the strictest error-elimination algorithm. Lower-bound total TCR beta diversity was estimated with a nonparametric unseen species model using Euler transformation. TCRdb redid the processing of the public reads, applying fastp at Q25 and MiXCR, and retained in-frame beta chains. Duplicate CDR3 protein sequences are folded into a single record with the most common DNA and genes. The authors' filters were not applied to this entry. The sample table lists about 830,000 distinct CDR3 sequences, around 62% of them with a count of one. The ten largest clones take up roughly a quarter of the sample.

The germline V gene (reference sequence) gives CDR1 as DFQATT and CDR2 as SNEGSKA. Ends trimmed: V by 5 bases, J by 5 bases; bases unmatched to a gene: 11. Including the terminal cysteine and phenylalanine, the CDR3 comprises 16 residues. The DNA shown is the 48-base CDR3, in frame from base 1. Sequencing used blood. The sequence joins TRBV20-1 to TRBJ2-2, and 10 bases in between align with TRBD2. This clonotype was sampled from a man aged 30 to 45 in good health. The CDR3 reads CSASAITSGATGELFF. In nucleotides, the sequence is TGCAGTGCTTCAGCCATAACTAGCGGGGCGACCGGGGAGCTGTTTTTT.